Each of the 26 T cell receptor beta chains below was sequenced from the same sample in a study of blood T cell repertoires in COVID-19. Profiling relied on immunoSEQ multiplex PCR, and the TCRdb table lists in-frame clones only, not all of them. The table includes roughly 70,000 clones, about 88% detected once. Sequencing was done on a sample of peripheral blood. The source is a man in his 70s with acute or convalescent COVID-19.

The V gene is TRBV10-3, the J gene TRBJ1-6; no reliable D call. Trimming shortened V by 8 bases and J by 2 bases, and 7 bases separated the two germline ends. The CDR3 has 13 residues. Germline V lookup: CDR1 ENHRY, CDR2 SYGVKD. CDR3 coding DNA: TGTGCCATCTGTAGTGCCTATAATTCACCCCTCCACTTT. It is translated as CAICSAYNSPLHF.

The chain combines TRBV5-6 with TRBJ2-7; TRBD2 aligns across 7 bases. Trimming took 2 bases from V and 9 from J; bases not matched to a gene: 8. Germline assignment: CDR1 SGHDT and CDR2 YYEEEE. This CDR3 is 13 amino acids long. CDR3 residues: CASSFGGGILQYF. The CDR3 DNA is TGTGCCAGCAGCTTCGGGGGAGGGATCCTGCAGTACTTC.

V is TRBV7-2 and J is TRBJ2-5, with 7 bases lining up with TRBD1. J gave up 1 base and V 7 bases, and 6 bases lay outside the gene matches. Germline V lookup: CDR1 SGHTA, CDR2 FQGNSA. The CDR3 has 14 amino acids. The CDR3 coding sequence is TGTGCCAGCACCCCGGGACAGCGCCAAGAGACCCAGTACTTC. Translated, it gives CASTPGQRQETQYF. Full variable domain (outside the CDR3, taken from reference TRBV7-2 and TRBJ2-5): GAGVSQSPSNKVTEKGKDVELRCDPISGHTALYWYRQSLGQGLEFLIYFQGNSAPDKSGLPSDRFSAERTGGSVSTLTIQRTQQEDSAVYLCASTPGQRQETQYFGPGTRLLVL.

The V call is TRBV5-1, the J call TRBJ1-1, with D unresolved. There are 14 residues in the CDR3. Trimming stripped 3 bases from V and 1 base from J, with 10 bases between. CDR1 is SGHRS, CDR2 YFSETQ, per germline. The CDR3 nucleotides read TGCGCCAGCAGCTCCTCGACGGGGAACACTGAAGCTTTCTTT. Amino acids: CASSSSTGNTEAFF.

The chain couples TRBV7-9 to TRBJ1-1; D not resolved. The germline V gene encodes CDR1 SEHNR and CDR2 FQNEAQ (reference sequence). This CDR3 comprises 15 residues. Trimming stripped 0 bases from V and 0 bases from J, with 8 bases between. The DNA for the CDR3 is TGTGCCAGCAGCTTAGCGAGGGCCATGAACACTGAAGCTTTCTTT. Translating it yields CASSLARAMNTEAFF.

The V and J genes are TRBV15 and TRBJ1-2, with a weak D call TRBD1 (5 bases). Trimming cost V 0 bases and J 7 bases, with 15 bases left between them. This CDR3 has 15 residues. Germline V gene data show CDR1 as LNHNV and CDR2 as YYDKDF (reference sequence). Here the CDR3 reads CATSRDRRAGSGYTF. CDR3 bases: TGTGCCACCAGCAGAGATCGGAGGGCAGGGTCTGGCTACACCTTC.

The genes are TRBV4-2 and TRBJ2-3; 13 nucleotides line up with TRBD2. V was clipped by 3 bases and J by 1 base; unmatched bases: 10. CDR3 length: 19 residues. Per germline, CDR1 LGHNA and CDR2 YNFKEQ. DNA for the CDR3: TGTGCCAGCAGCCAGAGGACTAGCGGGGGTCTTTTAGGCACAGATACGCAGTATTTT. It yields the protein CASSQRTSGGLLGTDTQYF.

In DNA form, the CDR3 reads TGTGCCAGCAGTGGGCCCACGTTTAGCTCCTACAATGAGCAGTTCTTC. Translating gives CASSGPTFSSYNEQFF. The rearrangement links TRBV27 to TRBJ2-1; no firm D call. The CDR3 loop spans 16 amino acids. Trimming stripped 5 bases from V and 0 bases from J, with 14 bases between. Germline values: CDR1 MNHEY, CDR2 SMNVEV (reference sequence).

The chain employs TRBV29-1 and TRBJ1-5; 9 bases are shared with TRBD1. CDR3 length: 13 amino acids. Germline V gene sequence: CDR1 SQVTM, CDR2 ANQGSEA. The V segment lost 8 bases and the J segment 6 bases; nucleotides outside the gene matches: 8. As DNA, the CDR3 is TGCAGCTTCCGGGACAGGGACATTCAGCCCCAGCATTTT. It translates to CSFRDRDIQPQHF.

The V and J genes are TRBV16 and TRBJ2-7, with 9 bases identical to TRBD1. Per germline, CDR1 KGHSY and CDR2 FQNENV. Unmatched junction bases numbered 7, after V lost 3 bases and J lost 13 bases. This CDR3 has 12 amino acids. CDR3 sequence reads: CASSHLRDRVYF. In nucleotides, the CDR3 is TGTGCCAGCAGCCACCTCCGGGACAGGGTATACTTC.

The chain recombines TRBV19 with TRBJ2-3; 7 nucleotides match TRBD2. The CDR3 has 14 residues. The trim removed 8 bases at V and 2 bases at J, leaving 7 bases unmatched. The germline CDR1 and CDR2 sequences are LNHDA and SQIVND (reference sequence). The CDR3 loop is CASSDGGTTDTQYF. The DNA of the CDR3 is TGTGCCAGTTCAGACGGGGGGACCACAGATACGCAGTATTTT.

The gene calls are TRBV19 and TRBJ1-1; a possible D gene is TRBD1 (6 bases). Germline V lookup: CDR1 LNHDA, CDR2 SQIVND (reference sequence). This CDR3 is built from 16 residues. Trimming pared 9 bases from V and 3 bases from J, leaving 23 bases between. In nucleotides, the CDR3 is TGTGCCAGAACCCCCGGGGACACCCCGAGGGACACTGAAGCTTTCTTT. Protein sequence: CARTPGDTPRDTEAFF.

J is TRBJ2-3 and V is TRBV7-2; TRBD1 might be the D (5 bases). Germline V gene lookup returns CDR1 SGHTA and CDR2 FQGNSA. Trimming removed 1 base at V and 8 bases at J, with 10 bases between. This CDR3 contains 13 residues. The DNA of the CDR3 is TGTGCCAGCAGCTTAGAGGGGTTCGGTACGCAGTATTTT. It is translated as CASSLEGFGTQYF.

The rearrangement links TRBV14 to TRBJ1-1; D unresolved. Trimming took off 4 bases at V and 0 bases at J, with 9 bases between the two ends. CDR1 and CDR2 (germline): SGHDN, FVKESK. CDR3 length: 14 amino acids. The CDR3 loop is CASSRSPVNTEAFF. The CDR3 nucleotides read TGTGCCAGCAGCCGTTCACCAGTGAACACTGAAGCTTTCTTT. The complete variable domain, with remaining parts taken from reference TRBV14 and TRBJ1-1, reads EAGVTQFPSHSVIEKGQTVTLRCDPISGHDNLYWYRRVMGKEIKFLLHFVKESKQDESGMPNNRFLAERTGGTYSTLKVQPAELEDSGVYFCASSRSPVNTEAFFGQGTRLTVV.

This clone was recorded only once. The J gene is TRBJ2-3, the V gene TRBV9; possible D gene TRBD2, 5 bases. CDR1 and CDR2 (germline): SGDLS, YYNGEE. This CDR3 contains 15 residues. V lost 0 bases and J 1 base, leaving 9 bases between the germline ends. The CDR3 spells CASSVGRVGTDTQYF. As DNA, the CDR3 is TGTGCCAGCAGCGTAGGGCGGGTAGGCACAGATACGCAGTATTTT.

This CDR3 reads CASSLYRARPDRSTDTQYF. DNA of the CDR3: TGCGCCAGCAGCTTGTATCGAGCGAGGCCGGACAGGAGCACAGATACGCAGTATTTT. The V gene is TRBV5-1, the J gene TRBJ2-3; 7 positions agree with TRBD1. With V trimmed by 1 base and J by 0 bases, 14 bases remained unmatched. This CDR3 is built from 19 residues. From germline, CDR1 is SGHRS and CDR2 YFSETQ.

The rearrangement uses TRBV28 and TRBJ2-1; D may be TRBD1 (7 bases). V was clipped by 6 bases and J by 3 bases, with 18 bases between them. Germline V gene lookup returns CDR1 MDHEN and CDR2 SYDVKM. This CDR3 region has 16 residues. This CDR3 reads CASRPQGTGVYNEQFF. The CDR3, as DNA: TGTGCCAGCAGACCACAGGGGACTGGGGTCTACAATGAGCAGTTCTTC.

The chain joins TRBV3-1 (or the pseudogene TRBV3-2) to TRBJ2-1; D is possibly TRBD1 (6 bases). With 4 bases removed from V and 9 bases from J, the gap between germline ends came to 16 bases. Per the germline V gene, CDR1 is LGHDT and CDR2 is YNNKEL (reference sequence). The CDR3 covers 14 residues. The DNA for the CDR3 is TGTGCCAGCAGCCTACCGGGACAACGCGGTGAGCAGTTCTTC. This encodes CASSLPGQRGEQFF.

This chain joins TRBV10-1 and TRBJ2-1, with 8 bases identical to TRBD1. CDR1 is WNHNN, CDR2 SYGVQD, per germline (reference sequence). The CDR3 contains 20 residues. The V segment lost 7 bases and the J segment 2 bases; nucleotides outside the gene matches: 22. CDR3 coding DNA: TGCGCCAGCACCAAAAAACCGGGACAGGTCGATTGGGCTCCCTACAATGAGCAGTTCTTC. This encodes CASTKKPGQVDWAPYNEQFF.

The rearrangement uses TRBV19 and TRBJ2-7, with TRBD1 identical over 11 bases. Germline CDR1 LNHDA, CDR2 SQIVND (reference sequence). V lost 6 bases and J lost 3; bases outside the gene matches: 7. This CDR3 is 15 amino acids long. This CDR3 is CASSRDRGGGYEQYF. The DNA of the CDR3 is TGTGCCAGTAGCAGGGACAGGGGGGGAGGCTACGAGCAGTACTTC.

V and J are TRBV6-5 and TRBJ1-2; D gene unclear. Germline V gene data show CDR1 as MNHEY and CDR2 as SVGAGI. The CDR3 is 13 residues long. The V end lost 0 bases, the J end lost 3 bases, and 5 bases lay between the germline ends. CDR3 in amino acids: CASSYSKHYGYTF. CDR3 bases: TGTGCCAGCAGTTACTCGAAGCACTATGGCTACACCTTC.

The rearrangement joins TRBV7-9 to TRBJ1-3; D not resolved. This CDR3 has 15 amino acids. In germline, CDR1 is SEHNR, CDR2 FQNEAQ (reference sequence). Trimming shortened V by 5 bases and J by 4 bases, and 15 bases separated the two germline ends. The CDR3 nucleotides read TGTGCCAGCAGCCCTGTTACCAGCAGGGGAAACACCATATATTTT. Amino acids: CASSPVTSRGNTIYF.

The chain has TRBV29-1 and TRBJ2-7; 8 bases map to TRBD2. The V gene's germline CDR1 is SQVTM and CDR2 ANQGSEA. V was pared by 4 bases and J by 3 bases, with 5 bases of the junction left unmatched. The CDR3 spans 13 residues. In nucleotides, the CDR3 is TGCAGCGTTGTTATAGCGGGGAGCTACGAGCAGTACTTC. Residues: CSVVIAGSYEQYF.

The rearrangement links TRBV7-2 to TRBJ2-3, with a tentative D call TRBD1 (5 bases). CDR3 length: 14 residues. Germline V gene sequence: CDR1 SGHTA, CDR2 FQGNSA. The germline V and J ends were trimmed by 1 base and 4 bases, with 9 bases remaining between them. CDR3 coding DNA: TGTGCCAGCAGCTTAGGCCGGACACCAGATACGCAGTATTTT. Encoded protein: CASSLGRTPDTQYF.

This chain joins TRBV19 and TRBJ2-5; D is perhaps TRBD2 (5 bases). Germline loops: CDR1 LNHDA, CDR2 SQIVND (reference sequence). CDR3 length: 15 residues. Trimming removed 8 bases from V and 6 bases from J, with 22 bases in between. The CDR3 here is CASQLIYASGKTQYF. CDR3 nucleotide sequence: TGTGCCAGTCAGCTAATCTACGCAAGCGGAAAGACCCAGTACTTC.

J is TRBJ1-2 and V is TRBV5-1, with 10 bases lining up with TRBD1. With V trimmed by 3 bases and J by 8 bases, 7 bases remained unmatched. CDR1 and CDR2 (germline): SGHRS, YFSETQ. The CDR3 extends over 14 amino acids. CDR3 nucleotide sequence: TGCGCCAGCAGCTCCGGACAGGGGGTAACGGGCTACACCTTC. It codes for CASSSGQGVTGYTF.